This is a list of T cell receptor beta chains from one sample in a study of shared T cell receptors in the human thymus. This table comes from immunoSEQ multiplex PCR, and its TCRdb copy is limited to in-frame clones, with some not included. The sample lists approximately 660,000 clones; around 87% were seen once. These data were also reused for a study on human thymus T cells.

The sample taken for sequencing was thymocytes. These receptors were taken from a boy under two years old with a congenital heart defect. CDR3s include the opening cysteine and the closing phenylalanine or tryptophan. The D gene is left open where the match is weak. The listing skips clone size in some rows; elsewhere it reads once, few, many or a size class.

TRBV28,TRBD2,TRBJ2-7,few,CASSRGTSGSVPYEQYF,TGTGCCAGCAGTCGCGGGACTAGCGGGAGTGTACCCTACGAGCAGTACTTC
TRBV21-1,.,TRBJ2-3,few,CASSQLLAGGSDTQYF,TGTGCCAGCAGTCAGTTACTAGCGGGAGGGTCAGATACGCAGTATTTT
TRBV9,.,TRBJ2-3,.,CASSVPTDSTDTQYF,TGTGCCAGCAGCGTCCCCACAGATAGCACAGATACGCAGTATTTT
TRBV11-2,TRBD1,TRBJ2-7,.,CASSSRDRGIMYYEQYF,TGTGCCAGCAGCTCACGGGACAGGGGGATCATGTACTACGAGCAGTACTTC
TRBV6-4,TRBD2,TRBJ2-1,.,CASSATQRLADNYNEQFF,TGTGCCAGCAGTGCCACCCAACGTCTAGCGGATAATTACAATGAGCAGTTCTTC
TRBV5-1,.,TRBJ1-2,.,CASSPGQDGYTF,TGCGCCAGCAGCCCCGGCCAGGATGGCTACACCTTC
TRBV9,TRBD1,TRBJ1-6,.,CASSGPWTGQSSYNSPLHF,TGTGCCAGCAGCGGACCCTGGACAGGACAGAGCTCCTATAATTCACCCCTCCACTTT
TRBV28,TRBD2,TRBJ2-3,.,CASRTYSGTSGRTDTQYF,TGTGCCAGCAGAACATACTCCGGGACTAGCGGACGCACAGATACGCAGTATTTT
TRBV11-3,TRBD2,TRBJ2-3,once,CASSLGSASGGADTQYF,TGTGCCAGCAGCTTAGGATCTGCTAGCGGGGGGGCAGATACGCAGTATTTT
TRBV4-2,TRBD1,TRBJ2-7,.,CASSQDLVRWKGTGSYEQYF,TGTGCCAGCAGCCAAGATTTAGTAAGGTGGAAAGGGACAGGGTCCTACGAGCAGTACTTC
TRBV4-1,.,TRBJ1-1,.,CASSNHGQPNTEAFF,TGCGCCAGCTCTAACCACGGACAGCCGAACACTGAAGCTTTCTTT
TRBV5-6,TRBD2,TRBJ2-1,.,CASSLAKDGRARTYNEQFF,TGTGCCAGCAGCTTGGCTAAGGACGGGAGGGCGAGGACCTACAATGAGCAGTTCTTC
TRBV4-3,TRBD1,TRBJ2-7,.,CASSQGGQGMDEQYF,TGCGCCAGCAGCCAAGGGGGACAGGGAATGGACGAGCAGTACTTC
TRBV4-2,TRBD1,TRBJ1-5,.,CASSQGQGSNQPQHF,TGTGCCAGCAGCCAAGGACAGGGGAGCAATCAGCCCCAGCATTTT
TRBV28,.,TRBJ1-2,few,CASSFGGIHGYTF,TGTGCCAGCAGTTTCGGGGGTATCCATGGCTACACCTTC
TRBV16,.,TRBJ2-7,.,CASSLSSYEQYF,TGTGCCAGCAGCCTGAGCTCCTACGAGCAGTACTTC
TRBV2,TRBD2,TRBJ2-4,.,CASSESPSGKGPLPNIQYF,TGTGCCAGCAGTGAATCGCCTAGCGGGAAGGGTCCTCTTCCCAACATTCAGTACTTC
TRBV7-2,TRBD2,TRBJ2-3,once,CASSPKRESDTQYF,TGTGCCAGCAGCCCCAAGCGGGAGTCAGATACGCAGTATTTT
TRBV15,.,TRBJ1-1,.,CATSREGNMNTEAFF,TGTGCCACCAGCAGGGAGGGTAACATGAACACTGAAGCTTTCTTT
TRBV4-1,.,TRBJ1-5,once,CASSQDSFVRGQGDQPQHF,TGCGCCAGCAGCCAAGATAGTTTTGTACGAGGCCAGGGTGATCAGCCCCAGCATTTT
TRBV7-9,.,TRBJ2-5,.,CASSLCQGGSQETQYF,TGTGCCAGCAGCTTATGTCAGGGAGGTTCTCAAGAGACCCAGTACTTC